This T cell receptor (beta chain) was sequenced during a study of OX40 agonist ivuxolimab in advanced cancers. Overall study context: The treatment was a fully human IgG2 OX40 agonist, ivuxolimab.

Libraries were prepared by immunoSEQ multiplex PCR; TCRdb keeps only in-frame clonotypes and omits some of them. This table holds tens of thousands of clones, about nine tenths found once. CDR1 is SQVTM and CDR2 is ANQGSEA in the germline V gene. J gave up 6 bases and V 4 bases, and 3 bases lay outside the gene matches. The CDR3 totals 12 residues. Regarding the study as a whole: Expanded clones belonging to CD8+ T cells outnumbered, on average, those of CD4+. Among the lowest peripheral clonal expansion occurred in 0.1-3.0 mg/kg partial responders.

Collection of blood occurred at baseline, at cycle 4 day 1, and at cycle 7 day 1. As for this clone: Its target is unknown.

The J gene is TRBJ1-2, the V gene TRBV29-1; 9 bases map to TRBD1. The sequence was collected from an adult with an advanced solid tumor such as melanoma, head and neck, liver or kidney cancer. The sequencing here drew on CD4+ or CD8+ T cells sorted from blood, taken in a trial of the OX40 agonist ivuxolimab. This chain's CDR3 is CSVADRGNGYTF. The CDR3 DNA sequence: TGCAGCGTTGCGGACAGGGGCAATGGCTACACCTTC.